This T cell receptor (beta chain) was obtained from a study of human T cells and chemical hapten exposure. About the research overall: While the roughly 25-week study was under way, patients received diphenylcyclopropenone on the scalp every week. Patients were mainly female, each with alopecia areata, totalis or universalis.

This clonotype was counted between two and nine times. In the authors' methods: A typical sample had around 90,000 TCRs, with roughly 23,224 to 690,600 overall. TCRdb reanalysed the RACE reads using MiXCR and keeps one entry per CDR3 protein. TCRdb, rather than the study authors, made the V and J calls. The table has about 71,000 distinct CDR3 sequences, roughly 11% seen once; the top ten hold roughly 1.4%. Specified time point: patch test 3, about 24 weeks after DPC sensitization. Treatment specified: therapeutic diphenylcyclopropenone sensitization with weekly scalp DPC. Blood collection took place prior to placing each patch test. Germline V gene lookup returns CDR1 LGHNA and CDR2 YNFKEQ. V lost 3 bases, J lost 5 bases, and 17 bases lay in between. This CDR3 comprises 15 residues.

The chain carries TRBV4-2 and TRBJ2-7; D might be TRBD1 (6 bases). This clonotype originated in a woman aged 45-59 years with alopecia areata. Some clones in this sample may be carry-over from other donors' samples. Sequenced material: whole blood, taken in connection with sensitization to the hapten diphenylcyclopropenone (DPC). The CDR3 spells CASSQQLRDTDEQYF. The CDR3 DNA is TGTGCCAGCAGCCAGCAACTCAGGGACACGGACGAGCAGTACTTC.